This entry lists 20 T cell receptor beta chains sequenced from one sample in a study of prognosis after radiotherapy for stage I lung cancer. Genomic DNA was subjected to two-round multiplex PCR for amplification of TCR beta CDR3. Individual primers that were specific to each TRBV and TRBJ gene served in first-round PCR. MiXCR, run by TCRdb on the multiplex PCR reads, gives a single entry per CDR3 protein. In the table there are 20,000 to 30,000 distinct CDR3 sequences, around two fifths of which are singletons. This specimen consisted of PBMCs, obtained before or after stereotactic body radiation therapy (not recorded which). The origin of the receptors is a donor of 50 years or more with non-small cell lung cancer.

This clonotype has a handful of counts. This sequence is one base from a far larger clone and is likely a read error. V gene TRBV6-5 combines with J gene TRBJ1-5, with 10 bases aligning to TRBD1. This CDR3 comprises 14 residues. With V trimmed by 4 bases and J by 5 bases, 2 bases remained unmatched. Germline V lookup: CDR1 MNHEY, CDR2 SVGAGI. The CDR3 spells CASSCGTGDQPQHF. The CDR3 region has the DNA TGTGCCAGCAGTTGCGGGACAGGGGATCAGCCCCAGCATTTT.

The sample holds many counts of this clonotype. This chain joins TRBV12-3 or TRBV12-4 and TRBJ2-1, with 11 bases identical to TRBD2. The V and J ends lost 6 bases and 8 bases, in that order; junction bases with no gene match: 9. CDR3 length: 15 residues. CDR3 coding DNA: TGTGCCAGCAGCCGACTAGCGGGGTCCTTGTATGAGCAGTTCTTC. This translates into CASSRLAGSLYEQFF.

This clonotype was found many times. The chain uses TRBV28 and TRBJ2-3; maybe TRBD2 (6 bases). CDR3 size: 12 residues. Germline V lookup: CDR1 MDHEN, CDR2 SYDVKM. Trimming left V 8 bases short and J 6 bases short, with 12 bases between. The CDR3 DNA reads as TGTGCCAGCTCCGGGAGCCCCGATACGCAGTATTTT. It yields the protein CASSGSPDTQYF.

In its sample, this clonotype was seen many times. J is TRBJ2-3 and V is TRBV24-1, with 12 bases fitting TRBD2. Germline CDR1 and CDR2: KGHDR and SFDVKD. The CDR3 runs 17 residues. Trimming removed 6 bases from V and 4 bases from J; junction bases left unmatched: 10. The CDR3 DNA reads TGTGCCACCAGTTCCCCGCTAGCGGGGGGGCTCTCAGATACGCAGTATTTT. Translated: CATSSPLAGGLSDTQYF.

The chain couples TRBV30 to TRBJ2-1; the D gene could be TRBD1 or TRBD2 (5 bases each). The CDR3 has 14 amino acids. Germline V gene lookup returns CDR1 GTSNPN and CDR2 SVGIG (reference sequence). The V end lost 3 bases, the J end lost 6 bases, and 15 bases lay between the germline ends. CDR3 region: CAWSTGQGPNEQFF. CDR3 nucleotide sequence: TGTGCCTGGAGCACCGGCCAGGGACCCAATGAGCAGTTCTTC. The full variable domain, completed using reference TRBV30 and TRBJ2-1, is SQTIHQWPATLVQPVGSPLSLECTVEGTSNPNLYWYRQAAGRGLQLLFYSVGIGQISSEVPQNLSASRPQDRQFILSSKKLLLSDSGFYLCAWSTGQGPNEQFFGPGTRLTVL.

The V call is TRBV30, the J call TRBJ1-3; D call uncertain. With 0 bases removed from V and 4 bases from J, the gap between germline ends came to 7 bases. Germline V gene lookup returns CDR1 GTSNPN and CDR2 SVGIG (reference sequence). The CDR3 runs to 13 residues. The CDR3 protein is CAWSVLGGNTIYF. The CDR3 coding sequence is TGTGCCTGGAGTGTACTTGGGGGAAACACCATATATTTT.

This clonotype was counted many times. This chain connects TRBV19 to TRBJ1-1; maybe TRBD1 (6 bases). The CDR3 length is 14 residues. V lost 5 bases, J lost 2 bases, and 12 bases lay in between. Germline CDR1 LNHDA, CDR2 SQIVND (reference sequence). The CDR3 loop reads CASSGDTINTEAFF. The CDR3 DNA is TGTGCCAGTAGTGGGGACACTATAAACACTGAAGCTTTCTTT.

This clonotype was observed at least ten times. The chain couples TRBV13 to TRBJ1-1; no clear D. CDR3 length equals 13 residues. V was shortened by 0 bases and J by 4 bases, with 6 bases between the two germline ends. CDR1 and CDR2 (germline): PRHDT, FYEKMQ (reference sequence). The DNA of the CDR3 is TGTGCCAGCAGCTTAGGCCGGTTCACTGAAGCTTTCTTT. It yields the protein CASSLGRFTEAFF.

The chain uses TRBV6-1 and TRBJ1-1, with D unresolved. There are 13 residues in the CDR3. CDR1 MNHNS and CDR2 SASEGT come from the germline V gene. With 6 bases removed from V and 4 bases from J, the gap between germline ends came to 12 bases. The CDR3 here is CASRGSEATEAFF. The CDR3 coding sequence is TGTGCCAGCAGGGGCAGTGAGGCCACTGAAGCTTTCTTT.

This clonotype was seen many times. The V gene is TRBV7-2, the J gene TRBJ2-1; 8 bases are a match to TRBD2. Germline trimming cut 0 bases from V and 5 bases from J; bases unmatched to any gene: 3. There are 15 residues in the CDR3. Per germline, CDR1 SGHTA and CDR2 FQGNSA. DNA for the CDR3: TGTGCCAGCAGCTTAGCGCTCGGGGGGGACAATGAGCAGTTCTTC. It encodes CASSLALGGDNEQFF.

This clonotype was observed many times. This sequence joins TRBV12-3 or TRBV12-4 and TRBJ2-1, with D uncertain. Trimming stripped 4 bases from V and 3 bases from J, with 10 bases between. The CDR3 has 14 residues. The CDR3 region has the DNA TGTGCCAGCAGTTCGGACCAGATCTACAATGAGCAGTTCTTC. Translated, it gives CASSSDQIYNEQFF.

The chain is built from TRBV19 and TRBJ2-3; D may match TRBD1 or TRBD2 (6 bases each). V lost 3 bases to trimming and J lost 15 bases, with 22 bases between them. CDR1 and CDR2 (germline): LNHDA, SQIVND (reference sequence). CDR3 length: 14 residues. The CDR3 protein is CASSIPRGLDTHYF. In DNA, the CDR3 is TGTGCCAGTAGTATCCCCCGGGGGCTGGATACTCATTATTTT.

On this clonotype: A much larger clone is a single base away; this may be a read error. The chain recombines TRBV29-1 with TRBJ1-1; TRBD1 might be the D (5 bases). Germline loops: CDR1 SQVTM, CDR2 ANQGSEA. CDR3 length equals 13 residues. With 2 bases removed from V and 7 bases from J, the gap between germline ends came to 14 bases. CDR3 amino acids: CSVEQGAIGEAFF. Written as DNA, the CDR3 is TGCAGCGTTGAACAGGGCGCTATTGGTGAAGCTTTCTTT.

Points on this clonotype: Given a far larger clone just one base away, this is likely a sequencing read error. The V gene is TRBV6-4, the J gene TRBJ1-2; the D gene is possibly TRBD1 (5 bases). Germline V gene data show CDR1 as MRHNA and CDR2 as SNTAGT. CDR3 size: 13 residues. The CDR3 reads CASSYSSGDGYTF. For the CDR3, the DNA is TGTGCCAGCAGTTACTCGAGTGGGGACGGCTACACCTTC.

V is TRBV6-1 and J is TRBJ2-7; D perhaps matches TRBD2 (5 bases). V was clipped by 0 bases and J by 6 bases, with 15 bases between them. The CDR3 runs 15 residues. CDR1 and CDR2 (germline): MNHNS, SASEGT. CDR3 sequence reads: CASSEAPLGVSEQYF. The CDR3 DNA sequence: TGTGCCAGCAGTGAAGCCCCCCTCGGGGTTTCCGAGCAGTACTTC.

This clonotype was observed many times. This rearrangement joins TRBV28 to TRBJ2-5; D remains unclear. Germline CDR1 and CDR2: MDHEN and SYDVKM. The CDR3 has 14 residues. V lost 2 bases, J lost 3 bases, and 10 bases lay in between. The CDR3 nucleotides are TGTGCCAGCAGTTTAGGGGATCGAAAAGAGACCCAGTACTTC. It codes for CASSLGDRKETQYF.

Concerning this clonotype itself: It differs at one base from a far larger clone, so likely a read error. CDR3 DNA sequence: TGTGCCAGCAGCTCGGGACAGGGCTATGGCTACACCTTC. It specifies CASSSGQGYGYTF. V is TRBV7-2 and J is TRBJ1-2, with 9 positions matching TRBD1. The CDR3 contains 13 residues. CDR1 and CDR2 (germline): SGHTA, FQGNSA. V was pared by 4 bases and J by 4 bases, with 1 base of the junction left unmatched.

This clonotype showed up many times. In nucleotides, the CDR3 is TGTGCCAGCAGTTCACAGGGGTGGACCGATACGCAGTATTTT. This codes for CASSSQGWTDTQYF. The genes are TRBV27 and TRBJ2-3, with 7 bases aligning to TRBD1. The germline V gene encodes CDR1 MNHEY and CDR2 SMNVEV (reference sequence). With V trimmed by 4 bases and J by 6 bases, 7 bases remained unmatched. The CDR3 is made up of 14 amino acids.

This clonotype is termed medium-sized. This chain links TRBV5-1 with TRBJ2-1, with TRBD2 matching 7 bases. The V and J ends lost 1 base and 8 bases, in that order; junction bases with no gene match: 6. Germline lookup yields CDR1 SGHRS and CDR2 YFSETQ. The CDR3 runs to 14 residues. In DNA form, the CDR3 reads TGCGCCAGCAGCTTGCGCGGGAGTAGTGATGAGCAGTTCTTC. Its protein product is CASSLRGSSDEQFF. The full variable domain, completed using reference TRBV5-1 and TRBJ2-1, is KAGVTQTPRYLIKTRGQQVTLSCSPISGHRSVSWYQQTPGQGLQFLFEYFSETQRNKGNFPGRFSGRQFSNSRSEMNVSTLELGDSALYLCASSLRGSSDEQFFGPGTRLTVL.

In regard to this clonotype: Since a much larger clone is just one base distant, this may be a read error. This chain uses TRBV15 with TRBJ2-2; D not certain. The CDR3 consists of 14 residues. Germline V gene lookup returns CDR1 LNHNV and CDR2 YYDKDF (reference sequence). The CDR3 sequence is CPTKAGWNTGELFF. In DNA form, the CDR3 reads TGTCCCACCAAGGCCGGGTGGAACACCGGGGAGCTGTTTTTT.